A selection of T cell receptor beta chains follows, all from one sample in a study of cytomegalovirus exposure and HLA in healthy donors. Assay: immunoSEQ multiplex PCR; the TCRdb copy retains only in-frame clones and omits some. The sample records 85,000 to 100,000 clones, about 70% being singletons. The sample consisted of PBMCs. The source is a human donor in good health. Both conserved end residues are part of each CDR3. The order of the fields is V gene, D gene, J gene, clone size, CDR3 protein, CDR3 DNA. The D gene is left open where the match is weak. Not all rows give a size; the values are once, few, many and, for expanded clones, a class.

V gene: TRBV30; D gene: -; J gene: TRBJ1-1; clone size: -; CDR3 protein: CAWSVSRVSKDPLRGGTEAFF; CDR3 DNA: TGTGCCTGGAGTGTTTCTCGGGTATCCAAGGATCCCTTGCGTGGCGGCACTGAAGCTTTCTTT
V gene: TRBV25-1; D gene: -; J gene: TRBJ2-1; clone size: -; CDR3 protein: CASSGEPRLYEQFF; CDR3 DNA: TGTGCCAGCAGTGGAGAACCTAGGCTCTATGAGCAGTTCTTC
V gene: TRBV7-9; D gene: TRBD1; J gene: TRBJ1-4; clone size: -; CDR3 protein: CASSQDRATEKLFF; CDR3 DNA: TGTGCCAGCAGTCAGGACAGGGCTACTGAAAAACTGTTTTTT
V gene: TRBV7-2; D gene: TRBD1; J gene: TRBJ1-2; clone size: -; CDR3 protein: CASSFRQGTQGYTF; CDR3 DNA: TGTGCCAGCAGCTTCCGACAGGGGACGCAGGGCTACACCTTC
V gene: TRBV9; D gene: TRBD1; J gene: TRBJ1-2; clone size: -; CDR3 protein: CASSVGSGTGGGYTF; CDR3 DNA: TGTGCCAGCAGCGTAGGTAGTGGGACAGGGGGCGGCTACACCTTC
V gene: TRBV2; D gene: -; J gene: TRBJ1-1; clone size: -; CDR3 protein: CASSEARNTEAFF; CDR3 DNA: TGTGCCAGCAGTGAAGCCAGAAACACTGAAGCTTTCTTT
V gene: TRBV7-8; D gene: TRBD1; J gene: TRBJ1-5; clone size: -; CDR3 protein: CASSRGTGSNQPQHF; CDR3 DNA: TGTGCCAGCAGCCGCGGGACAGGGAGCAATCAGCCCCAGCATTTT
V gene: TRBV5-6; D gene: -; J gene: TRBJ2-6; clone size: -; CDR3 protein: CASSNRGAGANVLTF; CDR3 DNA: TGTGCCAGCAGCAATCGGGGGGCCGGGGCCAACGTCCTGACTTTC
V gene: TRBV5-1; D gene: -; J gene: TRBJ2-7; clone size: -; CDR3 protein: CASSLGAGWEQYF; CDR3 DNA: TGCGCCAGCAGCCTGGGTGCGGGGTGGGAGCAGTACTTC
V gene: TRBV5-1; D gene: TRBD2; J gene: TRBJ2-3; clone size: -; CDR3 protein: CASRVRGDSTDTQYF; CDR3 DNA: TGCGCCAGCCGCGTTCGGGGGGACTCCACAGATACGCAGTATTTT
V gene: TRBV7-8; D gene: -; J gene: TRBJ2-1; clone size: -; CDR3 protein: CASSLTDRRGMGYNEQFF; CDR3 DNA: TGTGCCAGCAGTCTTACGGATCGTAGGGGAATGGGCTACAATGAGCAGTTCTTC
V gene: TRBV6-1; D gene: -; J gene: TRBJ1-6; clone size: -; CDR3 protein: CASTPSELSPLHF; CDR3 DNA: TGTGCCAGCACCCCATCCGAGCTTTCGCCCCTCCACTTT
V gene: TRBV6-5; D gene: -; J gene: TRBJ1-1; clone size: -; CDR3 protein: CASSYALSTEAFF; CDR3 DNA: TGTGCCAGCAGTTACGCGTTATCCACTGAAGCTTTCTTT
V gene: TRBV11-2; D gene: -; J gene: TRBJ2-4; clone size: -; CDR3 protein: CASSEIGGNIQYF; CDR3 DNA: TGTGCCAGCAGCGAAATAGGGGGTAACATTCAGTACTTC
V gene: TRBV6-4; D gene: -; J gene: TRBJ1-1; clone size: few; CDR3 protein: CASRLYRDTEAFF; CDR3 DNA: TGTGCCAGCAGACTTTACAGGGACACTGAAGCTTTCTTT
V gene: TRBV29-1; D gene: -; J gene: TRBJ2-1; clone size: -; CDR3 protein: CSALGHLSYNEQFF; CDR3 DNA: TGCAGCGCGCTGGGACACCTCTCCTACAATGAGCAGTTCTTC
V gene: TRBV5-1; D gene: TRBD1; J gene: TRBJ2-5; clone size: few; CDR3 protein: CASSLASQGASGTQYF; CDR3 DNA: TGCGCCAGCAGCTTAGCATCACAGGGGGCGTCAGGGACCCAGTACTTC
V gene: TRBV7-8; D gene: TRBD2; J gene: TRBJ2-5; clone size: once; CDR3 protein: CASSFVAGETQYF; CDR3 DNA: TGTGCCAGCAGCTTTGTAGCGGGAGAGACCCAGTACTTC
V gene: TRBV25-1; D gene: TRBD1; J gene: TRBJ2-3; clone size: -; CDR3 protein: CASSGGTGGTDTQYF; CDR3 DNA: TGTGCCAGCAGTGGAGGGACAGGGGGCACAGATACGCAGTATTTT
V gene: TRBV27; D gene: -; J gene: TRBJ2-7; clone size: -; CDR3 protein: CASSLWGRSYEQYF; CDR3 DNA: TGTGCCAGCAGTTTATGGGGGCGATCCTACGAGCAGTACTTC
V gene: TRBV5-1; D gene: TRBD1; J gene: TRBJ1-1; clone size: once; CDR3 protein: CASSFDRVGTEAFF; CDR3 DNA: TGCGCCAGCAGCTTCGACAGGGTGGGAACTGAAGCTTTCTTT
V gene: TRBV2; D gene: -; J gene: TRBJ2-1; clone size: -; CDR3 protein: CASRPPYTGASHNEQFF; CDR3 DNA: TGTGCCAGCAGGCCTCCCTATACGGGAGCCTCCCACAATGAGCAGTTCTTC
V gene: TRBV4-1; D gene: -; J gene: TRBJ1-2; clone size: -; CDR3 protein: CASSQEIRSSANYGYTF; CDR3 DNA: TGCGCCAGCAGCCAAGAAATCCGATCCTCAGCTAACTATGGCTACACCTTC
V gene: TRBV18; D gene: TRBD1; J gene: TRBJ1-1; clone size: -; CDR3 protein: CASSPYNRQGQGRWTEAFF; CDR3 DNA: TGTGCCAGCTCACCATACAATCGTCAGGGACAGGGGAGGTGGACTGAAGCTTTCTTT
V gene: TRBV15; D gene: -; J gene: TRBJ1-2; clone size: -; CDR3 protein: CATSRDPIALYGYTF; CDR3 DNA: TGTGCCACCAGCAGAGATCCCATCGCACTATATGGCTACACCTTC
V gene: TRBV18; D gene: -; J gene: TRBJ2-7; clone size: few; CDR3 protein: CASSPSSYEQYF; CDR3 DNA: TGTGCCAGCTCACCTAGCTCCTACGAGCAGTACTTC
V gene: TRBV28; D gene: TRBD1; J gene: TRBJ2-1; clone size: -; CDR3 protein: CASSRRDRPHNEQFF; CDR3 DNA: TGTGCCAGCAGCCGCCGGGACAGGCCCCACAATGAGCAGTTCTTC